Below, 9 T cell receptor beta chains from the same sample are listed, as sequenced in a study of blood T cell repertoires in COVID-19. The data were produced by immunoSEQ multiplex PCR, yet TCRdb's version contains in-frame clones alone and is incomplete. The sample has some 190,000 clones; approximately 79% are singletons. The source material was peripheral blood. These receptor sequences come from a woman between 45 and 65 years old with acute or convalescent COVID-19.

V is TRBV6-5 and J is TRBJ1-5, with D perhaps TRBD1 (6 bases). V shed 6 bases and J shed 4 bases, with 16 bases lying between them. The V gene's germline CDR1 is MNHEY and CDR2 SVGAGI. This CDR3 is 15 amino acids long. Here the CDR3 DNA reads TGTGCCAGCAGAAGTACAGGGAGCCGAAATCAGCCCCAGCATTTT. Translated, it gives CASRSTGSRNQPQHF.

V and J are TRBV13 and TRBJ2-1; D remains ambiguous. Trimming took 5 bases from V and 3 from J, leaving 8 bases between them. The length of the CDR3 is 13 residues. Germline-derived CDR1 and CDR2 are PRHDT and FYEKMQ (reference sequence). The CDR3 DNA follows: TGTGCCAGCAGCCCCCGGGTCTACAATGAGCAGTTCTTC. Its translation is CASSPRVYNEQFF.

V and J are TRBV6-2 or TRBV6-3 and TRBJ2-1; D might be TRBD2 (5 bases). Per germline, CDR1 MNHEY and CDR2 SVGEGT. Trimming shortened V by 6 bases and J by 4 bases, and 16 bases separated the two germline ends. CDR3 size: 15 residues. CDR3 DNA sequence: TGTGCCAGCAGCGAGGGCGGGTGGTTTTACAATGAGCAGTTCTTC. It yields the protein CASSEGGWFYNEQFF.

V usage is TRBV3-1 (or the pseudogene TRBV3-2) and J usage is TRBJ1-2; the match to TRBD1 covers 7 bases. The CDR3 length is 13 residues. Germline CDR1 is LGHDT and CDR2 is YNNKEL (reference sequence). V dropped 4 bases and J dropped 8; count of bases not matched to a gene: 7. Written as DNA, the CDR3 is TGTGCCAGCAGCCTCCGACAGGGCCCAGGCTACACCTTC. This codes for CASSLRQGPGYTF.

This rearrangement joins TRBV2 to TRBJ2-7, with TRBD1 matching over 8 bases. Germline assignment: CDR1 SNHLY and CDR2 FYNNEI. After removal of 7 bases from V and 6 bases from J, the junction contained 11 bases not matched to a gene. The CDR3 is made up of 14 amino acids. The CDR3 loop reads CASTPQGQGGEQYF. CDR3 in DNA: TGTGCCAGCACCCCACAAGGACAGGGAGGCGAGCAGTACTTC.

This clone was observed a handful of times. The chain is built from TRBV30 and TRBJ1-6; D is perhaps TRBD1 (6 bases). This CDR3 contains 16 residues. V lost 4 bases and J 0 bases, leaving 13 bases between the germline ends. CDR1 GTSNPN and CDR2 SVGIG come from the germline V gene (reference sequence). CDR3 protein: CAWNRGGNSYNSPLHF. CDR3 nucleotides: TGTGCCTGGAACCGGGGGGGCAACTCCTATAATTCACCCCTCCACTTT.

The chain is built from TRBV29-1 and TRBJ2-1; D not resolved. The CDR3 sequence is 13 residues long. The V gene's germline CDR1 is SQVTM and CDR2 ANQGSEA. V gave up 0 bases and J gave up 12 bases, with 15 bases separating them. CDR3: CSVEDRVRLGQFF. The CDR3 coding sequence is TGCAGCGTTGAAGATCGGGTTCGGCTCGGGCAGTTCTTC.

The chain has TRBV4-1 and TRBJ2-2; 8 bases fit TRBD1. CDR3 length: 16 residues. V was clipped by 4 bases and J by 1 base; unmatched bases: 5. Germline CDR1 MGHRA, CDR2 YSYEKL. The CDR3 DNA reads as TGCGCCAGCAGCCCATCAGACAGGGGGAACACCGGGGAGCTGTTTTTT. Its translation is CASSPSDRGNTGELFF.

This chain joins TRBV15 and TRBJ1-2; D possibly corresponds to TRBD1 (6 bases). V lost 1 base, J lost 6 bases, and 15 bases lay in between. Germline CDR1 reads LNHNV; CDR2 reads YYDKDF (reference sequence). The CDR3 consists of 15 residues. The CDR3: CATSRAKQGRDGYTF. Here the CDR3 DNA reads TGTGCCACCAGCAGAGCAAAACAGGGACGGGATGGCTACACCTTC. Full variable domain (missing parts from reference TRBV15 and TRBJ1-2): DAMVIQNPRYQVTQFGKPVTLSCSQTLNHNVMYWYQQKSSQAPKLLFHYYDKDFNNEADTPDNFQSRRPNTSFCFLDIRSPGLGDTAMYLCATSRAKQGRDGYTFGSGTRLTVV.